A selection of T cell receptor beta chains follows, all from one sample in a study of blood T cell repertoires in COVID-19. TCRdb keeps only in-frame clones here, not all; method: immunoSEQ multiplex PCR. The data show about 70,000 clones, roughly 82% seen once. Sequencing was carried out using peripheral blood. The source is a woman aged 55-75 years with acute or convalescent COVID-19. The CDR3 runs from the conserved cysteine through the conserved F or W. Each record gives: J gene, V gene, CDR3 protein.

TRBJ2-3 TRBV6-6 CASSYPGQQITDTQYF
TRBJ2-3 TRBV2 CASVRQGGSLSTDTQYF
TRBJ2-3 TRBV7-9 CASSLRGTSTDTQYF
TRBJ1-2 TRBV30 CAWSVRQGYGYTF
TRBJ2-7 TRBV20-1 CSASPSGANYEQYF
TRBJ1-1 TRBV30 CAWTRGFAEAFF
TRBJ1-1 TRBV28 CASSQTGGRGAFF
TRBJ2-7 TRBV6-5 CASSYGTSVEQYF
TRBJ1-1 TRBV7-9 CASSRTGGISTEAFF
TRBJ2-1 TRBV12-5 CASGPGTPNNEQFF
TRBJ2-1 TRBV7-3 CASSSTGTSGLNEQFF
TRBJ2-1 TRBV3-1/TRBV3-2 CASSQEDDSSQFF
TRBJ2-5 TRBV3-1/TRBV3-2 CASSHFSGGETQYF
TRBJ1-2 TRBV10-1 CASSEILRDRVGLGGYTF
TRBJ2-1 TRBV25-1 CASSAKRERSFYNEQFF
TRBJ1-5 TRBV7-2 CASSERGGGFQPQHF
TRBJ1-1 TRBV5-4 CASSPRQGATEAFF
TRBJ2-1 TRBV29-1 CSVRKTSQGNEQFF
TRBJ1-4 TRBV27 CASTLTGGTESTNEKLFF
TRBJ1-6 TRBV9 CASSDQYRVSSSYNSPLHF
TRBJ2-7 TRBV6-5 CASSYRGHYEQYF
TRBJ2-6 TRBV19 CASSKTGQGSGANVLTF
TRBJ2-2 TRBV9 CASSSKQGPTGELFF
TRBJ1-6 TRBV7-6 CASSLAPGLSYNSPLHF
TRBJ2-7 TRBV4-1 CASSQDFATGWYEQYF
TRBJ2-3 TRBV7-9 CASSSRDRFTDTQYF
TRBJ2-2 TRBV2 CASSQGTNTGELFF
TRBJ2-2 TRBV24-1 CATTPGLADNTGELFF
TRBJ2-7 TRBV4-1 CASSQDWSPIATGYF
TRBJ1-1 TRBV3-1/TRBV3-2 CASSQDHWVSELDTEAFF
TRBJ1-4 TRBV4-1 CASSQVAGSNEKLFF
TRBJ2-3 TRBV7-6 CASSLAGASTDTQYF
TRBJ1-2 TRBV2 CASSEQGASYGYTF
TRBJ1-2 TRBV2 CATNIQGANYGYTF
TRBJ1-1 TRBV25-1 CASSRNIMNTEAFF
TRBJ1-2 TRBV4-1 CASSQEGQPHITTF
TRBJ2-5 TRBV2 CASRRTSGGPLERETQYF
TRBJ1-2 TRBV24-1 CATSDAGTGNYGYTF
TRBJ2-7 TRBV2 CASSEYPGVEQYF
TRBJ1-1 TRBV5-5 CASSPATGSAEAFF
TRBJ2-7 TRBV28 CASSPLGGRSSYEQYF
TRBJ2-1 TRBV7-7 CASSLGAGTSHNEQFF
TRBJ1-2 TRBV28 CASRAGRASNYGYTF
TRBJ1-4 TRBV2 CASSDLGAATNEKLFF
TRBJ2-1 TRBV10-3 CAITGNNNEQFF
TRBJ1-1 TRBV9 CASSFTGGSLGEAFF
TRBJ1-2 TRBV27 CASSTRGLSYGYTF
TRBJ1-1 TRBV2 CASSDFPTGGAEAFF
TRBJ2-1 TRBV7-9 CASSFGGQSDEQFF
TRBJ1-2 TRBV9 CASSVARRTLYGYTF
TRBJ1-2 TRBV28 CASSLTEFNYGYTF
TRBJ2-2 TRBV7-3 CASSLSGEGTGELFF
TRBJ2-7 TRBV6-6 CASSYRPSGSSYEQYF
TRBJ2-7 TRBV28 CASRQSGQGLYEQYF
TRBJ1-1 TRBV6-6 CASSRGQGMNTEAFF
TRBJ2-2 TRBV6-5 CASSYGRGTTGELFF